This TCR beta chain was sequenced in a study of T cell changes during pregnancy in multiple sclerosis. This clone appeared a single time. Method: immunoSEQ multiplex PCR; TCRdb's copy keeps in-frame clones and lacks some. The table records around 39,000 clones, over 90% of them present only once. This sample comprised CD4+ T cells from peripheral blood mononuclear cells, obtained in the third trimester of pregnancy. The clonotype originates from a female donor in good health, enrolled as a control in a pregnancy study.

CDR3 in amino acids: CASSIRQGRWETQYF. The CDR3 coding sequence is TGTGCCAGTAGTATACGACAGGGAAGGTGGGAGACCCAGTACTTC. V gene TRBV19 combines with J gene TRBJ2-5; 7 bases agree with TRBD1. CDR1 and CDR2 from the germline V gene are LNHDA and SQIVND (reference sequence). The ends lost 2 bases at V and 5 bases at J; junction bases unmatched: 8. This CDR3 comprises 15 residues.